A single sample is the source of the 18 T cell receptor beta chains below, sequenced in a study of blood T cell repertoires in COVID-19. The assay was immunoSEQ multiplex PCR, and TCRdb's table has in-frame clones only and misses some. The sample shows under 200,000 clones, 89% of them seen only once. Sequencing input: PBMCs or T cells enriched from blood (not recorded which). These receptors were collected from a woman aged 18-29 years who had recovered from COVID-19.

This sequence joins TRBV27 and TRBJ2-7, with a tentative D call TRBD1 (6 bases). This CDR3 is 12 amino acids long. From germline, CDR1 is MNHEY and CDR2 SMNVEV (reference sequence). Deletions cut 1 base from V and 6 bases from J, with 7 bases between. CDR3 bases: TGTGCCAGCAGTTTATGGGGGCGCGAGCAGTACTTC. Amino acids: CASSLWGREQYF.

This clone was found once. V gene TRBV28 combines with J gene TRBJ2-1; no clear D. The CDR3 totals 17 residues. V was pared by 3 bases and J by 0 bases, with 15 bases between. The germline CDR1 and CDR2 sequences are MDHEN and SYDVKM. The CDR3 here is CASSLAGIISSYNEQFF. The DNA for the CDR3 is TGTGCCAGCAGTTTGGCAGGAATCATTTCCTCCTACAATGAGCAGTTCTTC. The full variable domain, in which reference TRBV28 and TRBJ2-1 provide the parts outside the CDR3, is DVKVTQSSRYLVKRTGEKVFLECVQDMDHENMFWYRQDPGLGLRLIYFSYDVKMKEKGDIPEGYSVSREKKERFSLILESASTNQTSMYLCASSLAGIISSYNEQFFGPGTRLTVL.

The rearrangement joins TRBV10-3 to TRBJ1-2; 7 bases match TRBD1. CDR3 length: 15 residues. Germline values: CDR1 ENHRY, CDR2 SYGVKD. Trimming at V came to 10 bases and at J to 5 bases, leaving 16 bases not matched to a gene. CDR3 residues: CATNRDSLASYGYTF. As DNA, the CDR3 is TGTGCCACCAACCGGGACAGCTTAGCCTCTTATGGCTACACCTTC.

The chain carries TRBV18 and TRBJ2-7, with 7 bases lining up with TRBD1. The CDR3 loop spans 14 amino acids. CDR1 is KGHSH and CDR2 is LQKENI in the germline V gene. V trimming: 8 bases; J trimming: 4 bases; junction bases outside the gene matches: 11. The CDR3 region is CASLGDRNDYEQYF. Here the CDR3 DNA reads TGTGCCAGCCTTGGGGACAGAAATGATTACGAGCAGTACTTC.

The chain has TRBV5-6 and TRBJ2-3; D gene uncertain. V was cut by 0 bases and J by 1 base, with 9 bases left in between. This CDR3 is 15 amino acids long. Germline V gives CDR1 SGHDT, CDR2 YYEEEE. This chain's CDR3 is CASSLGGTRTDTQYF. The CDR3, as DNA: TGTGCCAGCAGCTTGGGTGGCACCCGCACAGATACGCAGTATTTT.

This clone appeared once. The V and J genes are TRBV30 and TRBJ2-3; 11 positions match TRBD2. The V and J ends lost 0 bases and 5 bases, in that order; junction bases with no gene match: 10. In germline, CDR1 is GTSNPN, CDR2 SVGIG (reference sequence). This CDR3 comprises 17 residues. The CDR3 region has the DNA TGTGCCTGGAGTGTACTTGGTAGCGGGGGGGCTGGAGATACGCAGTATTTT. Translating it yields CAWSVLGSGGAGDTQYF.

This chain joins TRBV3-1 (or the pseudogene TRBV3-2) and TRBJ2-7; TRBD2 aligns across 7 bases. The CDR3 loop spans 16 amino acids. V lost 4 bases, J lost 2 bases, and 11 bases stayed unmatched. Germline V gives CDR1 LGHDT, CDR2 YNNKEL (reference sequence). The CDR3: CASSRVGQGGPYEQYF. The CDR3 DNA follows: TGTGCCAGCAGCCGAGTAGGGCAGGGAGGGCCCTACGAGCAGTACTTC.

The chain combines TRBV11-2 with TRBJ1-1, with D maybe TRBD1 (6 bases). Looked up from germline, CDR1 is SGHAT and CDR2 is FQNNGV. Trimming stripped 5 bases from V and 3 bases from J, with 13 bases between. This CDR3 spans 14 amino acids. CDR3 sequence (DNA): TGTGCCAGCAGCCTAAACAGGGTCTACACTGAAGCTTTCTTT. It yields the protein CASSLNRVYTEAFF.

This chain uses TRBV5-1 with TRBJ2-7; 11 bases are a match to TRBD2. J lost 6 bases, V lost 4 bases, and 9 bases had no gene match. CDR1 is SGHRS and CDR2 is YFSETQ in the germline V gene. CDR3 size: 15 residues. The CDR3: CASSPGTSGLPEQYF. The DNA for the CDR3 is TGCGCCAGCAGCCCGGGGACTAGCGGATTGCCCGAGCAGTACTTC.

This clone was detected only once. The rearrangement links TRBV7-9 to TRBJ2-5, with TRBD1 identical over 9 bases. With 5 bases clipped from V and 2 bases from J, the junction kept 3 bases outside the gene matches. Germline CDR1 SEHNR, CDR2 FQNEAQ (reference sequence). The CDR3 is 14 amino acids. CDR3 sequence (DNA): TGTGCCAGCAGCGACAGGGGGGTACAAGAGACCCAGTACTTC. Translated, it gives CASSDRGVQETQYF.

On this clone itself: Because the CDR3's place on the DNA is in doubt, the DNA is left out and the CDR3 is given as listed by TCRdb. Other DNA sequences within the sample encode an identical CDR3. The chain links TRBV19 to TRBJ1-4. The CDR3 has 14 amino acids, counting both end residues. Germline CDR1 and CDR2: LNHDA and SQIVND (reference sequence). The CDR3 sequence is CASTSGATNEKLFF.

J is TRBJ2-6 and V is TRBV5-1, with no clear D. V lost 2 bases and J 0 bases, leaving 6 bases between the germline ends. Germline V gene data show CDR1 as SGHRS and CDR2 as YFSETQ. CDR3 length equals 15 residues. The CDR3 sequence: CASSFTASGANVLTF. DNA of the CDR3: TGCGCCAGCAGCTTTACAGCCTCTGGGGCCAACGTCCTGACTTTC.

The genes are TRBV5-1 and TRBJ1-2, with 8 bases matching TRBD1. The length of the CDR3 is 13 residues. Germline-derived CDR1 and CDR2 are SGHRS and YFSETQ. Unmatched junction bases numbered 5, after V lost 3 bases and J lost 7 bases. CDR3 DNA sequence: TGCGCCAGCAGCTCGACAGGGGAGGTTGGCTACACCTTC. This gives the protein CASSSTGEVGYTF.

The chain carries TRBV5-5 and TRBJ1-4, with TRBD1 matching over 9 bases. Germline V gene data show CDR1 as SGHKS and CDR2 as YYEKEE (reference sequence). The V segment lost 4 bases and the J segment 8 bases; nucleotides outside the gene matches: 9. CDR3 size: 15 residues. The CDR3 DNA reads TGTGCCAGCAGCACGACAGGGGGGGTCCAGGAAAAACTGTTTTTT. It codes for CASSTTGGVQEKLFF.

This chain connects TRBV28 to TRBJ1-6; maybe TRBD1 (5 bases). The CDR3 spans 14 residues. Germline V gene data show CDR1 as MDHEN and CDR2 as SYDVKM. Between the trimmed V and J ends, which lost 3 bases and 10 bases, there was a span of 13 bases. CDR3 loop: CASSFLAGYSPLHF. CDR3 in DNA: TGTGCCAGCAGTTTTCTGGCAGGGTACTCACCCCTCCACTTT.

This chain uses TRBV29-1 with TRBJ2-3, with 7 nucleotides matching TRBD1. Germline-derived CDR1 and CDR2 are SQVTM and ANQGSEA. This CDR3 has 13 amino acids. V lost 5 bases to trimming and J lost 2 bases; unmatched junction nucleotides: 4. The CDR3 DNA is TGCAGCGTTTTGGACAGGTTCACAGATACGCAGTATTTT. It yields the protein CSVLDRFTDTQYF.

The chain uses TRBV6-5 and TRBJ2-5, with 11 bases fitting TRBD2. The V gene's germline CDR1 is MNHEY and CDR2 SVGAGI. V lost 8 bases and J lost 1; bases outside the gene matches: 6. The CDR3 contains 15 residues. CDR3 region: CASGASGGLQETQYF. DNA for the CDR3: TGTGCCAGCGGGGCTAGCGGGGGGCTCCAAGAGACCCAGTACTTC.

The CDR3: CASSVQNTEAFF. CDR3 DNA: TGTGCCAGCAGCGTACAGAACACTGAAGCTTTCTTT. V usage is TRBV13 and J usage is TRBJ1-1, with no clear D. The CDR3 is 12 amino acids. Trimming pared 5 bases from V and 1 base from J, leaving 5 bases between. Germline V lookup: CDR1 PRHDT, CDR2 FYEKMQ (reference sequence).